This T cell receptor beta chain came from a study of T cell responses to AZD1222 COVID-19 vaccine. Overall study results and limits: Just a handful of AZD1222 recipients were seropositive at baseline.

The repertoire was sequenced with immunoSEQ multiplex PCR; TCRdb's copy has only in-frame clones and lacks some. The profile covers 140,000 or so clones, with more than 70% appearing a single time and roughly 1.8% taken by the ten largest. The ends were cut back, 4 bases at V and 2 bases at J, with 8 bases in the middle. Germline-derived CDR1 and CDR2 are GTSNPN and SVGIG (reference sequence). CDR3 length: 12 residues. Analysis merged second doses at about 4 or about 12 weeks. A note on this clone: What it binds is not known.

This clonotype originated in an adult who received the AZD1222 COVID-19 vaccine. Sequencing was performed on peripheral blood, taken 28 days after the second AZD1222 dose. The V and J genes are TRBV30 and TRBJ1-1; a possible D gene is TRBD1 (6 bases). CDR3 DNA sequence: TGTGCCTGGAACAGGGATAACACTGAAGCTTTCTTT. This codes for CAWNRDNTEAFF. The full variable domain, completed using reference TRBV30 and TRBJ1-1, is SQTIHQWPATLVQPVGSPLSLECTVEGTSNPNLYWYRQAAGRGLQLLFYSVGIGQISSEVPQNLSASRPQDRQFILSSKKLLLSDSGFYLCAWNRDNTEAFFGQGTRLTVV.